The rows below give T cell receptor beta chains drawn from one sample of a study of shared clonotypes between healthy human individuals. The table came from immunoSEQ multiplex PCR; TCRdb's copy has only in-frame clones and leaves some out. The profile shows around 1,000,000 clones, 77% of them singletons. Sequencing was done on a sample of memory CD4+ T cells from PBMCs. Receptor source: a man younger than 30 in good health. Some clones in this sample may be carry-over from other donors' samples. The CDR3 runs from the conserved cysteine through the conserved F or W. A D gene is named only where the DNA matches it firmly. Clone size is shown for a subset of rows, as once, few, many or a class of expanded clone.

V gene	D gene	clone size	J gene	CDR3 DNA	CDR3 protein
TRBV5-1	-	once	TRBJ1-3	TGCGCCAGCAGCTTGGCCCAGGGAGGAGCTGGAAACACCATATATTTT	CASSLAQGGAGNTIYF
TRBV29-1	TRBD1	-	TRBJ2-5	TGCAGCGTTGAAGGGGCGGACAGGCCCCTCCAGTACTTC	CSVEGADRPLQYF
TRBV7-3	TRBD2	-	TRBJ2-5	TGTGCCAGCAGACTCGGGACTAGCGGCCAAGAGACCCAGTACTTC	CASRLGTSGQETQYF
TRBV28	-	-	TRBJ1-1	TGTGCCAGCAGTGAGTTCTCGACTCAGAACACTGAAGCTTTCTTT	CASSEFSTQNTEAFF
TRBV6-5	TRBD2	-	TRBJ2-7	TGTGCCAGCAGTTACGGCGGGAGGAGCTCCTACGAGCAGTACTTC	CASSYGGRSSYEQYF
TRBV7-3	TRBD1	-	TRBJ2-5	TGTGCCAGCAGCCGAGGACAGGGTTTAGGGGAGACCCAGTACTTC	CASSRGQGLGETQYF
TRBV6-6	TRBD2	-	TRBJ2-2	TGTGCCAGCAGTTACAAATCTAGCGGGATTACCGGGGAGCTGTTTTTT	CASSYKSSGITGELFF
TRBV29-1	TRBD1	-	TRBJ2-1	TGCAGCGTTGTGGGACAGACATACAATGAGCAGTTCTTC	CSVVGQTYNEQFF
TRBV15	TRBD1	-	TRBJ2-3	TGTGCCACCAGTAGGGACAGGGTTAATTCAGATACGCAGTATTTT	CATSRDRVNSDTQYF
TRBV28	-	-	TRBJ2-7	TGTGCCAGCGGGGGGCGGCAACCGTACTACGAGCAGTACTTC	CASGGRQPYYEQYF
TRBV9	TRBD1	-	TRBJ1-5	TGTGCCAGCAGCGTAGGACAGGGGGTCGGTCAGCCCCAGCATTTT	CASSVGQGVGQPQHF
TRBV11-2	-	-	TRBJ2-5	TGTGCCAGCAGCTTAGAATTGGGGCTCTCCCTGGGGACCCAGTACTTC	CASSLELGLSLGTQYF
TRBV5-4	TRBD2	-	TRBJ2-3	TGTGCCAGCAGTACAACTAGCGGGGATACAGATACGCAGTATTTT	CASSTTSGDTDTQYF
TRBV5-6	-	-	TRBJ1-5	TGTGCCAGCAGCTCCCTCCCAAAAAGCAATCAGCCCCAGCATTTT	CASSSLPKSNQPQHF
TRBV5-1	TRBD2	-	TRBJ2-1	TGCGCCAGCAGCTTGGGTCCTGCGGGAGGGGACCTCAATGAGCAGTTCTTC	CASSLGPAGGDLNEQFF
TRBV5-6	-	many	TRBJ2-7	TGTGCCAGCAGCTTGGACAGGGAACGTTACGAGCAGTACTTC	CASSLDRERYEQYF
TRBV25-1	-	-	TRBJ2-4	TGTGCCAGCAGTGAATACCGCCTGGACAAAAACATTCAGTACTTC	CASSEYRLDKNIQYF
TRBV5-1	TRBD1	-	TRBJ2-7	TGCGCCAGCAGCTTGGAAGCGACAGGGATGTATCCAGGCGAGCAGTACTTC	CASSLEATGMYPGEQYF
TRBV19	-	once	TRBJ2-4	TGTGCCAGTAGTACCGGGTCATTCATAGCCAAAAACATTCAGTACTTC	CASSTGSFIAKNIQYF
TRBV28	TRBD1	-	TRBJ1-3	TGTGCCAGCAGTTTAAGACAGGGGGTAAAAAACACCATATATTTT	CASSLRQGVKNTIYF
TRBV7-8	-	-	TRBJ2-7	TGTGCCAGCAGCTTTAGAGCGGTCCCCTACGAGCAGTACTTC	CASSFRAVPYEQYF
TRBV6-1	-	-	TRBJ1-5	TGTGCCAGCAGTGAAGTACTGCTCAATCAGCCCCAGCATTTT	CASSEVLLNQPQHF
TRBV6-6	-	few	TRBJ2-1	TGTGCCAGCAGTTACGATGGTACCAAGGGGCAGTTCTTC	CASSYDGTKGQFF
TRBV5-1	-	-	TRBJ2-3	TGCGCCAGCAGCTTGGAAGGGATGGGGACGGATACGCAGTATTTT	CASSLEGMGTDTQYF
TRBV5-6	TRBD1	once	TRBJ2-4	TGTGCCAGCAGCTTGACAACAGGGGGCGGAAACATTCAGTACTTC	CASSLTTGGGNIQYF
TRBV7-7	TRBD1	-	TRBJ2-5	TGTGCCAGCAGCTCCACGGACAGGGGACGAGAGACCCAGTACTTC	CASSSTDRGRETQYF